This T cell receptor (beta chain) was sequenced during a study of technical replicates of blood from several donors. CDR1 and CDR2 from the germline V gene are SNHLY and FYNNEI. The CDR3 covers 14 residues. V was pared by 7 bases and J by 2 bases, with 14 bases between. The data were produced by immunoSEQ multiplex PCR, yet TCRdb's version contains in-frame clones alone and is incomplete. The sample has 80,000 or so clones; around 94% are singletons. The clonotype comes from a human donor in good health. The genes are TRBV2 and TRBJ1-2, with D possibly being TRBD1 (5 bases). Material: T cells isolated from PBMCs. The CDR3 bases are TGTGCCAGCACTAGAAATAGGGGCAACTATGGCTACACCTTC. Its translation: CASTRNRGNYGYTF. The full variable domain, its missing parts supplied by reference TRBV2 and TRBJ1-2, is EPEVTQTPSHQVTQMGQEVILRCVPISNHLYFYWYRQILGQKVEFLVSFYNNEISEKSEIFDDQFSVERPDGSNFTLKIRSTKLEDSAMYFCASTRNRGNYGYTFGSGTRLTVV.